This T cell receptor beta chain comes out of a study of shared clonotypes between healthy human individuals. Study-wide background: Samples came from a couple of female and a few male donors aged 18 to 49.

Data came from immunoSEQ multiplex PCR; TCRdb stores just in-frame clones and leaves some out. The table records under 2,500,000 clones, approximately 96% of them present only once. A remark on this clone: Its antigen is still unknown.

Findings of the study overall: Approximately 4.6% of naive CD4 clonotypes were shared across four donors.

The CDR3 has 15 amino acids. Germline CDR1 SEHNR, CDR2 FQNEAQ (reference sequence). The V end was cut by 2 bases, the J end by 0 bases, with 11 bases between. Sample: naive CD4+ T cells sorted from blood. Subset denoted: CD45RA+ positively selected. The J gene is TRBJ2-7, the V gene TRBV7-9; D is unclear. The TCR comes from a man between 18 and 29 years old in good health. The CDR3 protein is CASSLSGSNSYEQYF. The CDR3 DNA reads as TGTGCCAGCAGCTTATCTGGCAGCAACTCCTACGAGCAGTACTTC.